Shown below are 11 T cell receptor beta chains from a single sample sequenced in a study of radiation and T cells in renal cell carcinoma. Treatment given: treatment-naive control, cytoreductive nephrectomy. Using immunoSEQ multiplex PCR, the repertoire was profiled, and TCRdb retains in-frame clones only, with some absent. The repertoire consists of 15,000 to 17,000 clones, with roughly 56% occurring once and the leading ten covering more than 9.5%. The sequenced sample was tumor tissue, obtained from a patient whose treatment was nephrectomy without radiotherapy. These receptors came from a man aged 45 to 65 with renal cell carcinoma.

This chain joins TRBV6-1 and TRBJ2-3, with D perhaps matching TRBD1 (5 bases). Germline assignment: CDR1 MNHNS and CDR2 SASEGT. CDR3 length: 14 residues. Trimming took 6 bases from V and 0 from J, leaving 10 bases between them. DNA for the CDR3: TGTGCCAGCAGAAGGGGTACTAGCACAGATACGCAGTATTTT. It specifies CASRRGTSTDTQYF.

V usage is TRBV13 and J usage is TRBJ2-3; 10 bases fit TRBD1. J gave up 5 bases and V 4 bases, and 3 bases lay outside the gene matches. The CDR3 covers 14 residues. The germline V gene encodes CDR1 PRHDT and CDR2 FYEKMQ (reference sequence). The CDR3 spells CASSSRDRGDTQYF. The CDR3 DNA reads as TGTGCCAGCAGCTCCCGGGACAGGGGAGATACGCAGTATTTT.

V usage is TRBV4-2 and J usage is TRBJ2-1; tentatively, D is TRBD1 or TRBD2 (5 bases each). CDR3 length equals 14 residues. Deletions cut 0 bases from V and 7 bases from J, with 10 bases between. The germline gives CDR1 LGHNA, CDR2 YNFKEQ. The CDR3 protein is CASSQEGRTNEQFF. As DNA, the CDR3 is TGTGCCAGCAGCCAAGAGGGACGGACGAATGAGCAGTTCTTC.

Only one count was recorded for this clone. V gene TRBV30 combines with J gene TRBJ1-5; D not certain. The germline V gene encodes CDR1 GTSNPN and CDR2 SVGIG (reference sequence). The CDR3 spans 15 residues. Trimming removed 0 bases from V and 2 bases from J, with 11 bases in between. DNA of the CDR3: TGTGCCTGGAGTGTCGGCAGCTCGGGCAATCAGCCCCAGCATTTT. Translated, it gives CAWSVGSSGNQPQHF.

This chain uses TRBV4-1 with TRBJ1-2; D unclear. The CDR3 totals 15 residues. Germline CDR1 is MGHRA and CDR2 is YSYEKL. The ends were cut back, 1 base at V and 2 bases at J, with 11 bases in the middle. The CDR3 DNA reads TGCGCCAGCAGCCAAGGATGGCAGTTAAACTATGGCTACACCTTC. It codes for CASSQGWQLNYGYTF.

The chain couples TRBV28 to TRBJ1-2; the D gene is possibly TRBD1 (5 bases). V was cut by 6 bases and J by 6 bases, with 20 bases left in between. Germline V CDR1 and CDR2: MDHEN, SYDVKM. CDR3 length: 15 amino acids. The DNA of the CDR3 is TGTGCCAGCAGACATTATACCGAGGGGCGGGATGGCTACACCTTC. This gives the protein CASRHYTEGRDGYTF.

The rearrangement joins TRBV7-9 to TRBJ2-3, with D possibly matching TRBD2 (5 bases). The germline V gene encodes CDR1 SEHNR and CDR2 FQNEAQ (reference sequence). With 2 bases removed from V and 2 bases from J, the gap between germline ends came to 17 bases. This CDR3 contains 17 residues. The CDR3 region is CASSLSSMARDTDTQYF. CDR3 DNA sequence: TGTGCCAGCAGCTTATCGAGTATGGCTCGGGACACAGATACGCAGTATTTT. Based on the CDR3 plus reference TRBV7-9 and TRBJ2-3, the full variable domain is DTGVSQNPRHKITKRGQNVTFRCDPISEHNRLYWYRQTLGQGPEFLTYFQNEAQLEKSRLLSDRFSAERPKGSFSTLEIQRTEQGDSAMYLCASSLSSMARDTDTQYFGPGTRLTVL.

The genes are TRBV27 and TRBJ2-7; D gene uncertain. Between the trimmed V and J ends, which lost 6 bases and 3 bases, there was a span of 18 bases. From germline, CDR1 is MNHEY and CDR2 SMNVEV (reference sequence). The CDR3 length is 15 residues. The CDR3 sequence: CASSPYPLVNYEQYF. DNA of the CDR3: TGTGCCAGCAGCCCTTACCCCCTAGTGAACTACGAGCAGTACTTC.

The rearrangement uses TRBV5-1 and TRBJ2-7, with 7 bases that match TRBD1. V shed 4 bases, J shed 3 bases, and the junction held 10 bases outside the gene matches. CDR1 SGHRS and CDR2 YFSETQ come from the germline V gene. This CDR3 spans 15 amino acids. For the CDR3, the DNA is TGCGCCAGCAGCATAACAGGGGCAGAAATCTACGAGCAGTACTTC. Encoded protein: CASSITGAEIYEQYF.

This clone came up many times. The gene calls are TRBV4-1 and TRBJ2-7; no clear D. The V end was cut by 6 bases, the J end by 0 bases, with 12 bases between. Germline-derived CDR1 and CDR2 are MGHRA and YSYEKL. This CDR3 has 14 residues. The CDR3 coding sequence is TGCGCCAGCAGGGTGCCCAGGCACTCCTACGAGCAGTACTTC. This translates into CASRVPRHSYEQYF.

This clone has just a few counts. The rearrangement links TRBV4-1 to TRBJ1-1; D uncertain. V was trimmed by 1 base and J by 0 bases, leaving 6 bases between them. The V gene's germline CDR1 is MGHRA and CDR2 YSYEKL. The CDR3 is 14 residues long. CDR3 residues: CASSQVTMNTEAFF. Written as DNA, the CDR3 is TGCGCCAGCAGCCAAGTTACCATGAACACTGAAGCTTTCTTT.